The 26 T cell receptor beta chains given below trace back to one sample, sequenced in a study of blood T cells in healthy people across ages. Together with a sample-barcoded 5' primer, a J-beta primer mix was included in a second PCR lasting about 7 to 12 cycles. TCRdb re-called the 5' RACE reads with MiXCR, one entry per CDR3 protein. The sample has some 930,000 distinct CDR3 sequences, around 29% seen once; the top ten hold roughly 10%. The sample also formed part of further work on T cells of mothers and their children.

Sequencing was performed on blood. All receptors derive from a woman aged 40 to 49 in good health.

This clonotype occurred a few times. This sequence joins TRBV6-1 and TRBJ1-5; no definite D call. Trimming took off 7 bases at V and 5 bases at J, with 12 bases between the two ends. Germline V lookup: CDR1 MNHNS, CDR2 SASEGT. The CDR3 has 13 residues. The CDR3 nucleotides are TGTGCCAGCACCTCCCCGGCGGATCAGCCCCAGCATTTT. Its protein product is CASTSPADQPQHF.

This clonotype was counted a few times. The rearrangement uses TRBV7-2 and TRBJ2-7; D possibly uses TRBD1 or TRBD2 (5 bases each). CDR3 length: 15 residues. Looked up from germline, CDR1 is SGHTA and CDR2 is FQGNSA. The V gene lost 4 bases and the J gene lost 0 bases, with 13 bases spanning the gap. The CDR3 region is CASSYRDGSSYEQYF. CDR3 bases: TGTGCCAGCAGCTACCGGGACGGCAGCTCCTACGAGCAGTACTTC.

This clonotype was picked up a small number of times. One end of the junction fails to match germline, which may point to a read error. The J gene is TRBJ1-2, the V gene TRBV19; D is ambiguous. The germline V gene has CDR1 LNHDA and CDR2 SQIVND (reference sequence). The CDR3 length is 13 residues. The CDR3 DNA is TGTGCCTGTAGTGAAACACCGACCTATGGCTACACCTTC. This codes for CACSETPTYGYTF.

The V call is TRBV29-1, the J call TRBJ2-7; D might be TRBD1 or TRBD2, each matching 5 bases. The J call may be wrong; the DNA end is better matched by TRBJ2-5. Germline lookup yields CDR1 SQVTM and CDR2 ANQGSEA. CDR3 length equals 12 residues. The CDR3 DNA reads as TGCAGCGTTGAGGTGGGGACGGAGACCCAGTACTTC. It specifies CSVEVGTETQYF.

The CDR3 nucleotides are TGCAGTGTCAGACCGGGGGCCTACCAAGAGACCCAGTACTTC. Translating gives CSVRPGAYQETQYF. The V call is TRBV20-1, the J call TRBJ2-5; D is tentatively TRBD1 or TRBD2 (6 bases each). The CDR3 has 14 residues. Trimming removed 7 bases from V and 0 bases from J, with 15 bases in between. Germline loops: CDR1 DFQATT, CDR2 SNEGSKA (reference sequence).

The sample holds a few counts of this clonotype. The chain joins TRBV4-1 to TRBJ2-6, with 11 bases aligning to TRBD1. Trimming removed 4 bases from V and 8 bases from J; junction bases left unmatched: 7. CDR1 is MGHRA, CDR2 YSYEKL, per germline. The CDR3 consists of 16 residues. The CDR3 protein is CASSRPGQGVSNVLTF. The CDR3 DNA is TGCGCCAGCAGCCGCCCGGGACAGGGGGTTTCCAACGTCCTGACTTTC.

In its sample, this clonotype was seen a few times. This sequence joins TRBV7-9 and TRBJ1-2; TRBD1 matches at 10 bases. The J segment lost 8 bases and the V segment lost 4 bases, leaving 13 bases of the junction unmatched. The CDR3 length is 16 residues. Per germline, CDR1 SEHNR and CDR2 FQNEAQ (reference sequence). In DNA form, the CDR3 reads TGTGCCAGCAGCTCAAACCCCGGGACAGGGGTCCGCGGCTACACCTTC. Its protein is CASSSNPGTGVRGYTF.

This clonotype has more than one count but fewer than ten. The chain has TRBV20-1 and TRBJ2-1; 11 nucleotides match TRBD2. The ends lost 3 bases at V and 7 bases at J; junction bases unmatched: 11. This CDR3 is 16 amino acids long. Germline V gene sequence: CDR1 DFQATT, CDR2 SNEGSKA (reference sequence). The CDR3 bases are TGCAGTGCTAGGCAGGCGGGGCTAGCGGGGGGTAATGAGCAGTTCTTC. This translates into CSARQAGLAGGNEQFF.

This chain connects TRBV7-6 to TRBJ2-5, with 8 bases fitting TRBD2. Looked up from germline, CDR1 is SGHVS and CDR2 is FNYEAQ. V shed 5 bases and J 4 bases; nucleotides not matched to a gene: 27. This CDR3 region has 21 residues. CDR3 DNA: TGTGCCAGCAGCCCAACAGCCGCCGGGACTAGGGGACTCCGGGGTCGAGAGACCCAGTACTTC. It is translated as CASSPTAAGTRGLRGRETQYF.

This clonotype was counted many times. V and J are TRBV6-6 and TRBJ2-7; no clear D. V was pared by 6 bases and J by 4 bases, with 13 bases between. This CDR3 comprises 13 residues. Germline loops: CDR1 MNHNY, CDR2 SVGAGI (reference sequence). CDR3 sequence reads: CASSSLRGYEQYF. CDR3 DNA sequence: TGTGCCAGCAGCTCCCTCCGTGGTTACGAGCAGTACTTC.

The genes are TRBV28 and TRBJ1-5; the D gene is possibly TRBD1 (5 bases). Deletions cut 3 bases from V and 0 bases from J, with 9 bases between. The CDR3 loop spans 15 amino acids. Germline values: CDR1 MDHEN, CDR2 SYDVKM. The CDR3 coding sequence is TGTGCCAGCAGTTTGCGGACACATAGCAATCAGCCCCAGCATTTT. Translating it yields CASSLRTHSNQPQHF.

CDR3 DNA: TGTGCCAGCAGCTTAGGTACGCTTGGGGTCGTCACAGATACGCAGTATTTT. Its translation: CASSLGTLGVVTDTQYF. The J gene is TRBJ2-3, the V gene TRBV7-2; D is undetermined. Germline CDR1 and CDR2: SGHTA and FQGNSA. Trimming stripped 1 base from V and 2 bases from J, with 16 bases between. CDR3 length equals 17 residues.

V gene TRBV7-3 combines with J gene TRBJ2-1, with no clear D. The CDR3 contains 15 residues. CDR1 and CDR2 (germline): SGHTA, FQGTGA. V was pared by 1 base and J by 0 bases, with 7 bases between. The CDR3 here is CASSLSWSSYNEQFF. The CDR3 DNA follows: TGTGCCAGCAGCTTAAGCTGGAGCTCCTACAATGAGCAGTTCTTC.

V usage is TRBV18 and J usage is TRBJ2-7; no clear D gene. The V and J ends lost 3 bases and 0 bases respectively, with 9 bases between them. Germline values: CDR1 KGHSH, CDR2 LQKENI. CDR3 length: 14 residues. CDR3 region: CASSPEWNSYEQYF. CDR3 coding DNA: TGTGCCAGCTCACCGGAATGGAACTCCTACGAGCAGTACTTC.

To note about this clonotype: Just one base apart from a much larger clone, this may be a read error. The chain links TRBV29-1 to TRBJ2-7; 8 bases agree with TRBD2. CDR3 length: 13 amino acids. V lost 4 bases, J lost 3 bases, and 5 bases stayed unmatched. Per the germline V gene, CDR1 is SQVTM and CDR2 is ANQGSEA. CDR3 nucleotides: TGCAGCGTTGGACCCCTAGCGGGCTACGAGCAGTACTTC. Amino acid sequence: CSVGPLAGYEQYF.

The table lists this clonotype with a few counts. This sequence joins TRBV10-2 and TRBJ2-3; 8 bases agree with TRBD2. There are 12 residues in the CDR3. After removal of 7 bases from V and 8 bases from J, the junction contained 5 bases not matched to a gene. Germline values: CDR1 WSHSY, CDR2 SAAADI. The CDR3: CASKRGSGTQYF. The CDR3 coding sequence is TGCGCCAGCAAGCGGGGGTCAGGTACGCAGTATTTT.

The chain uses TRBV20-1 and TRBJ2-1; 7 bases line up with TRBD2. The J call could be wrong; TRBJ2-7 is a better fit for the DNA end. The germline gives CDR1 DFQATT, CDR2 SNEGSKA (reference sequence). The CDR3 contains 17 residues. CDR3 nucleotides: TGCAGTGCTAGAGTAATACAAGCGGGGAGATCCTACAATGAGCAGTACTTC. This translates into CSARVIQAGRSYNEQYF.

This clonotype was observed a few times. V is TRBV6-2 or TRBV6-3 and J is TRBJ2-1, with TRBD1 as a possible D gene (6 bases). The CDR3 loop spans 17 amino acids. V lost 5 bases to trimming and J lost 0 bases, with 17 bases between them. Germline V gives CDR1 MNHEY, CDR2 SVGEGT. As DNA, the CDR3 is TGTGCCAGCAGTCGACCGACAGGCTCGGGCTCCTACAATGAGCAGTTCTTC. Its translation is CASSRPTGSGSYNEQFF.

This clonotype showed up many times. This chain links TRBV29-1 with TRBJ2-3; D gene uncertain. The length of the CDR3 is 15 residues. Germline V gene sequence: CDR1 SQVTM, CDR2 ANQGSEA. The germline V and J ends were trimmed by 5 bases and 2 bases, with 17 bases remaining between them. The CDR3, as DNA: TGCAGCGTTCTAATGAGGACCCGCCACACAGATACGCAGTATTTT. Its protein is CSVLMRTRHTDTQYF.

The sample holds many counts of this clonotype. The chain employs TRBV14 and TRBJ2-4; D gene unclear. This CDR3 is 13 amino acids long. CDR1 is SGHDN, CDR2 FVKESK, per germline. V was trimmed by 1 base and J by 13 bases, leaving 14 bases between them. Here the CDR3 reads CASSQVLGTEQYF. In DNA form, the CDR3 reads TGTGCCAGCAGCCAAGTGCTGGGAACTGAGCAGTACTTC.

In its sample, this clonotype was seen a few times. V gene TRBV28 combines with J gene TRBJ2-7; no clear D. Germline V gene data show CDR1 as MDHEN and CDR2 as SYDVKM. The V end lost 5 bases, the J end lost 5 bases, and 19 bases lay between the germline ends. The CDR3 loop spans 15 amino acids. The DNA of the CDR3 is TGTGCCAGCAGTCCCCCATTTTCCGGTGGGGACGAGCAGTACTTC. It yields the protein CASSPPFSGGDEQYF.

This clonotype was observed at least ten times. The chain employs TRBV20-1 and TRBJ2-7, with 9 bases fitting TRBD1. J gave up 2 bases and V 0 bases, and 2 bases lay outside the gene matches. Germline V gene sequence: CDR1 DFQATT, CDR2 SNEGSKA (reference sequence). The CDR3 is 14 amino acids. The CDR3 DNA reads TGCAGTGCTAGAGATGGGACAGGGCCCTACGAGCAGTACTTC. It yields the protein CSARDGTGPYEQYF.

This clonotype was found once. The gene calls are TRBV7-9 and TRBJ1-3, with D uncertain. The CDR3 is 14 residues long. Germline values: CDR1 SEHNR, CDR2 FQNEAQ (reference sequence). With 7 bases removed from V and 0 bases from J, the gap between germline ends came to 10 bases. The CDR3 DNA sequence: TGTGCCAGCATCAAGACAAGCTCTGGAAACACCATATATTTT. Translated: CASIKTSSGNTIYF.

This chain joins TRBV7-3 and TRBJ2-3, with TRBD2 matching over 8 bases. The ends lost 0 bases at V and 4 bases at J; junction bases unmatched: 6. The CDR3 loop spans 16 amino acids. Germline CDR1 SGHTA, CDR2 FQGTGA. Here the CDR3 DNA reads TGTGCCAGCAGCTTAACGGGACTAGTTCGTTCAGATACGCAGTATTTT. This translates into CASSLTGLVRSDTQYF. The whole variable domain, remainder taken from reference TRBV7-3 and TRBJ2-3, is GAGVSQTPSNKVTEKGKYVELRCDPISGHTALYWYRQSLGQGPEFLIYFQGTGAADDSGLPNDRFFAVRPEGSVSTLKIQRTERGDSAVYLCASSLTGLVRSDTQYFGPGTRLTVL.

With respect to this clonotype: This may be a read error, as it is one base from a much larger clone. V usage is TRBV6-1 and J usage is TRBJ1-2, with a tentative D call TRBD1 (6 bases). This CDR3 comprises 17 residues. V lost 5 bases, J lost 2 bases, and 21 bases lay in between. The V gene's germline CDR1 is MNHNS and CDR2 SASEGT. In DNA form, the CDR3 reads TGTGCCAGCAGTCCCAATCCAAGGACAGAGACCAACTATGGCTACACCTTC. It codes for CASSPNPRTETNYGYTF.

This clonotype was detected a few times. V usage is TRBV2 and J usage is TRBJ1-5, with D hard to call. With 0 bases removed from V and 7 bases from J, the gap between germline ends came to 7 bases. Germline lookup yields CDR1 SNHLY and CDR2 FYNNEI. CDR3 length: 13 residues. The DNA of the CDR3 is TGTGCCAGCAGTGAAGCCCGAATGCAGCCCCAGCATTTT. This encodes CASSEARMQPQHF.